The 8 T cell receptor beta chains below all came from one sample that was sequenced in a study of tumor-infiltrating lymphocytes in localized non-small cell lung cancer. Generated by immunoSEQ multiplex PCR, the TCRdb table keeps only in-frame clones and is missing some. The sample contains over 15,000 clones, roughly 69% of which appear only once. Sequencing input: lung tumor tissue. The receptors here all came from a human donor with non-small cell lung cancer.

This chain links TRBV5-1 with TRBJ2-1; D is possibly TRBD2 (6 bases). With 3 bases removed from V and 4 bases from J, the gap between germline ends came to 14 bases. The CDR3 runs to 15 residues. Germline loops: CDR1 SGHRS, CDR2 YFSETQ. CDR3 in amino acids: CASSSSGFSYNEQFF. As DNA, the CDR3 is TGCGCCAGCAGCTCAAGCGGGTTCTCATACAATGAGCAGTTCTTC.

This clone appeared once. The genes are TRBV9 and TRBJ1-2; D is uncertain. The germline CDR1 and CDR2 sequences are SGDLS and YYNGEE. V lost 0 bases and J 4 bases, leaving 10 bases between the germline ends. There are 14 residues in the CDR3. The CDR3 DNA follows: TGTGCCAGCAGCGTAGAACCCCAATCCTATGGCTACACCTTC. This translates into CASSVEPQSYGYTF.

V and J are TRBV7-9 and TRBJ1-2, with D unclear. Germline V gives CDR1 SEHNR, CDR2 FQNEAQ (reference sequence). Trimming shortened V by 5 bases and J by 4 bases, and 14 bases separated the two germline ends. This CDR3 spans 14 amino acids. In DNA form, the CDR3 reads TGTGCCAGCAGCCCCCGGGAGGGATTCTATGGCTACACCTTC. Its protein product is CASSPREGFYGYTF.

The V call is TRBV5-8, the J call TRBJ1-1, with D hard to call. Germline-derived CDR1 and CDR2 are SGHTS and YDEGEE. This CDR3 is 13 amino acids long. Trimming shortened V by 1 base and J by 2 bases, and 6 bases separated the two germline ends. In DNA, the CDR3 is TGTGCCAGCAGCTTGACGGTTAACACTGAAGCTTTCTTT. Amino acid sequence: CASSLTVNTEAFF. The full variable domain, its missing parts supplied by reference TRBV5-8 and TRBJ1-1, is EAGVTQSPTHLIKTRGQQATLRCSPISGHTSVYWYQQALGLGLQFLLWYDEGEERNRGNFPPRFSGRQFPNYSSELNVNALELEDSALYLCASSLTVNTEAFFGQGTRLTVV.

This sequence joins TRBV5-4 and TRBJ1-4; D may be TRBD1 (6 bases). The CDR3 has 14 residues. Germline V lookup: CDR1 SGHNT, CDR2 YYREEE (reference sequence). V was shortened by 3 bases and J by 4 bases, with 10 bases between the two germline ends. As DNA, the CDR3 is TGTGCCAGCAGCTCGGGACAAAATAATGAAAAACTGTTTTTT. Translating it yields CASSSGQNNEKLFF.

This chain connects TRBV2 to TRBJ2-2, with 13 nucleotides matching TRBD2. V trimming: 8 bases; J trimming: 6 bases; junction bases outside the gene matches: 6. From germline, CDR1 is SNHLY and CDR2 FYNNEI. CDR3 length equals 15 residues. CDR3 protein: CASGLAGVYSGELFF. The CDR3 bases are TGTGCCAGCGGACTAGCGGGAGTATATTCCGGGGAGCTGTTTTTT.

V is TRBV4-3 and J is TRBJ1-4; a possible D gene is TRBD1 (5 bases). Germline-derived CDR1 and CDR2 are LGHNA and YSLEER. The ends were cut back, 8 bases at V and 8 bases at J, with 18 bases in the middle. The CDR3 totals 14 residues. The CDR3 coding sequence is TGCGCCAGCTCCCCTGGGGGAGCGCGAGAAAAACTGTTTTTT. This encodes CASSPGGAREKLFF.

The CDR3 DNA reads TGTGCCAGCAGCTTACCGGGGACTTTATCCTACGAGCAGTACTTC. Protein product: CASSLPGTLSYEQYF. The chain is built from TRBV11-2 and TRBJ2-7, with D maybe TRBD2 (6 bases). V was pared by 2 bases and J by 1 base, with 12 bases between. The CDR3 length is 15 residues. Germline-derived CDR1 and CDR2 are SGHAT and FQNNGV.